The 4 T cell receptor beta chains given below trace back to one sample, sequenced in a study of T cell responses to AZD1222 COVID-19 vaccine. Produced via immunoSEQ multiplex PCR; TCRdb's table is partial and in-frame only. The table shows about 150,000 clones, with 75% to 85% occurring only once. The source was peripheral blood, collected 28 days after the second dose of the MenACWY control vaccine. The origin of the receptors is an adult who received the MenACWY meningococcal vaccine as a control.

This sequence joins TRBV1 and TRBJ2-7; TRBD1 is the table's D call, not checked against the DNA. TRBV1 is labeled a pseudogene. This CDR3 spans 14 amino acids. The CDR3 coding sequence is TGCACCAGCAGCCAAGTCGACAGGGCAAGCGAGCAGTACGTC. Translated, it gives CTSSQVDRASEQYV.

The V call is TRBV19, the J call TRBJ2-3, with a tentative D call TRBD1 (6 bases). Germline lookup yields CDR1 LNHDA and CDR2 SQIVND (reference sequence). V lost 5 bases, J lost 5 bases, and 20 bases lay in between. This CDR3 has 16 residues. CDR3 coding DNA: TGTGCCAGTAGTGCCGTCCAGGGGCGAGGGAGAGATACGCAGTATTTT. Translation: CASSAVQGRGRDTQYF.

The chain combines TRBV7-9 with TRBJ1-1; perhaps TRBD1 as D (6 bases). CDR1 SEHNR and CDR2 FQNEAQ come from the germline V gene (reference sequence). The CDR3 is made up of 14 amino acids. V was shortened by 7 bases and J by 3 bases, with 15 bases between the two germline ends. The CDR3 here is CASIPQGGDTEAFF. In nucleotides, the CDR3 is TGTGCCAGCATCCCACAGGGCGGGGACACTGAAGCTTTCTTT.

The V and J genes are TRBV6-4 and TRBJ2-1; D gene ambiguous. The CDR3 extends over 15 amino acids. Trimming shortened V by 2 bases and J by 7 bases, and 15 bases separated the two germline ends. From germline, CDR1 is MRHNA and CDR2 SNTAGT. CDR3 sequence reads: CASSDAVEGKNEQFF. DNA for the CDR3: TGTGCCAGCAGTGACGCGGTAGAAGGAAAGAATGAGCAGTTCTTC.